This TCR beta chain was captured by sequencing in a study of Ad26.COV2.S vaccination and SARS-CoV-2 variants. Study-wide context: Within the COV1001 Ad26.COV2.S trial arm, the donor was enrolled. The study gave Ad26.COV2.S intramuscularly, once or twice 56 days apart.

Stated treatment: approximately 18 received Ad26.COV2.S at low or high dose, single or two shots; 5 received placebo; per-sample allocation not given. Samples were taken on day 63 after the first vaccine or placebo injection. Libraries were prepared by immunoSEQ multiplex PCR; TCRdb keeps only in-frame clonotypes and omits some of them. This sample has fewer than 400,000 clones, with more than 70% found just once. The CDR3 is 14 amino acids. The germline gives CDR1 SGHNT, CDR2 YYREEE (reference sequence). Losses at the gene ends were 2 bases for V and 6 bases for J; bases not matched to a gene: 4. The sequencing here drew on peripheral blood, taken in a trial of Ad26.COV2.S vaccine versus placebo. This TCR was sampled from a person aged 18-60 years who received the Ad26.COV2.S COVID-19 vaccine or a placebo. The chain carries TRBV5-4 and TRBJ1-1, with 10 nucleotides matching TRBD1. The CDR3 nucleotides read TGTGCCAGCAGCTTTCGGGACAGGGGTTCTGAAGCTTTCTTT. It specifies CASSFRDRGSEAFF.